The 14 T cell receptor beta chains in this list originate from one sample, sequenced in a study of blood T cells in healthy people across ages. PCR was performed a second time for about 7 to 12 cycles using a sample-barcoded 5' primer and a J-beta primer mix. TCRdb analysed the 5' RACE reads with MiXCR anew, one entry per CDR3 protein. The sample has hundreds of thousands of distinct CDR3 sequences, 56% seen once. What was sequenced was blood. These receptors all come from a man aged 35 to 55 in good health.

There are a few counts of this clonotype. The chain employs TRBV12-3 or TRBV12-4 and TRBJ2-3; D not certain. The CDR3 is 13 residues long. V gave up 5 bases and J gave up 5 bases, with 11 bases separating them. This CDR3 reads CASSPRDRDTQYF. The CDR3 DNA follows: TGTGCCAGCAGTCCCCGAGACCGAGATACGCAGTATTTT.

This chain joins TRBV9 and TRBJ2-7; 8 bases match TRBD2. Gene TRBJ2-5 matches the end of the DNA better, so the J call may be wrong. Germline V gene data show CDR1 as SGDLS and CDR2 as YYNGEE. The CDR3 is 14 residues long. Here the CDR3 DNA reads TGTGCCAGCAGCCGCAACGGGGGGGCAGTGACCCAGTACTTC. The encoded protein is CASSRNGGAVTQYF.

This chain joins TRBV7-2 and TRBJ2-7; D is undetermined. The end of the DNA is better explained by TRBJ2-5, so the J call may be wrong. The germline CDR1 and CDR2 sequences are SGHTA and FQGNSA. This CDR3 is built from 15 residues. The CDR3 nucleotides read TGTGCCAGCAGCTCCCTTAGTACCCGGGCAGAGACCCAGTACTTC. This gives the protein CASSSLSTRAETQYF.

V gene TRBV7-8 combines with J gene TRBJ2-5; D is unclear. The germline CDR1 and CDR2 sequences are SGHVS and FQNEAQ. The CDR3 length is 14 residues. The V gene lost 1 base and the J gene lost 4 bases, with 10 bases spanning the gap. CDR3 nucleotide sequence: TGTGCCAGCAGCTTAGAGTATGGCGGAGAGACCCAGTACTTC. It translates to CASSLEYGGETQYF.

V gene TRBV4-1 combines with J gene TRBJ2-3; D gene uncertain. Trimming took 1 base from V and 1 from J, leaving 9 bases between them. The V gene's germline CDR1 is MGHRA and CDR2 YSYEKL. The CDR3 sequence is 15 residues long. In DNA, the CDR3 is TGCGCCAGCAGCCAAGGGGTTTCGCGCACAGATACGCAGTATTTT. Its translation: CASSQGVSRTDTQYF.

This clonotype was detected a few times. The CDR3 DNA is TGTGCCAGCAGTCCAAAACAAGCGGGAGAGTTTGGTGAGCAGTTCTTC. It specifies CASSPKQAGEFGEQFF. The chain links TRBV6-4 to TRBJ2-1; 8 positions agree with TRBD2. V was pared by 5 bases and J by 9 bases, with 15 bases of the junction left unmatched. Germline CDR1 reads MRHNA; CDR2 reads SNTAGT. There are 16 residues in the CDR3.

The chain joins TRBV7-9 to TRBJ1-1; 8 nucleotides align to TRBD1. The junction had 8 bases not matched to a gene; V was cut back by 5 bases and J by 3 bases. The CDR3 sequence is 15 residues long. The germline gives CDR1 SEHNR, CDR2 FQNEAQ (reference sequence). The CDR3 DNA follows: TGTGCCAGCAGCGGGACAGGTCCTACGGACACTGAAGCTTTCTTT. It is translated as CASSGTGPTDTEAFF.

V gene TRBV12-3 or TRBV12-4 combines with J gene TRBJ2-5, with D possibly being TRBD2 (6 bases). The CDR3 is 17 amino acids. V was cut by 6 bases and J by 1 base, with 21 bases left in between. Here the CDR3 reads CASSSIADVGGQETQYF. The CDR3 DNA is TGTGCCAGCAGCTCTATTGCGGACGTGGGGGGCCAAGAGACCCAGTACTTC.

V usage is TRBV20-1 and J usage is TRBJ2-5; 7 nucleotides agree with TRBD2. V lost 1 base, J lost 3 bases, and 8 bases stayed unmatched. The CDR3 is 15 amino acids. CDR1 and CDR2 from the germline V gene are DFQATT and SNEGSKA (reference sequence). The CDR3 loop reads CSARVGLAAKETQYF. In nucleotides, the CDR3 is TGCAGTGCTAGAGTTGGCCTAGCGGCAAAAGAGACCCAGTACTTC.

The V call is TRBV10-3, the J call TRBJ2-5; maybe TRBD2 (5 bases). This CDR3 is built from 12 residues. Germline V gene sequence: CDR1 ENHRY, CDR2 SYGVKD. V gave up 8 bases and J gave up 4 bases, with 11 bases separating them. The CDR3 here is CAIGEGGETQYF. The CDR3 coding sequence is TGTGCCATCGGCGAGGGTGGAGAGACCCAGTACTTC.

The J gene is TRBJ2-3, the V gene TRBV6-6, with 12 bases matching TRBD2. Trimming took 5 bases from V and 6 from J; bases not matched to a gene: 6. The germline gives CDR1 MNHNY, CDR2 SVGAGI (reference sequence). This CDR3 has 15 amino acids. CDR3 DNA sequence: TGTGCCAGCAGTCGTGGACTAGCGGGGAGGGATACGCAGTATTTT. This codes for CASSRGLAGRDTQYF.

This clonotype has more than one count but fewer than ten. The J gene is TRBJ1-1, the V gene TRBV20-1; no definite D call. Germline assignment: CDR1 DFQATT and CDR2 SNEGSKA (reference sequence). The CDR3 contains 14 residues. The V end was cut by 5 bases, the J end by 1 base, with 14 bases between. For the CDR3, the DNA is TGCAGTGCTCGTTACCCAGACAAGAACACTGAAGCTTTCTTT. Its translation is CSARYPDKNTEAFF.

The genes are TRBV12-3 or TRBV12-4 and TRBJ2-4; D may be TRBD2 (6 bases). CDR3 length equals 17 residues. V lost 2 bases to trimming and J lost 1 base, with 15 bases between them. The CDR3 sequence: CASSLKRARGAKNIQYF. CDR3 sequence (DNA): TGTGCCAGCAGTTTAAAGAGGGCCCGGGGGGCCAAAAACATTCAGTACTTC.

CDR3: CSAKGLYNQPQHF. CDR3 DNA: TGCAGTGCTAAAGGACTGTACAATCAGCCCCAGCATTTT. The V call is TRBV20-1, the J call TRBJ1-5; no firm D call. Germline values: CDR1 DFQATT, CDR2 SNEGSKA (reference sequence). V lost 4 bases and J lost 3, with 10 bases in between. The CDR3 runs 13 residues.